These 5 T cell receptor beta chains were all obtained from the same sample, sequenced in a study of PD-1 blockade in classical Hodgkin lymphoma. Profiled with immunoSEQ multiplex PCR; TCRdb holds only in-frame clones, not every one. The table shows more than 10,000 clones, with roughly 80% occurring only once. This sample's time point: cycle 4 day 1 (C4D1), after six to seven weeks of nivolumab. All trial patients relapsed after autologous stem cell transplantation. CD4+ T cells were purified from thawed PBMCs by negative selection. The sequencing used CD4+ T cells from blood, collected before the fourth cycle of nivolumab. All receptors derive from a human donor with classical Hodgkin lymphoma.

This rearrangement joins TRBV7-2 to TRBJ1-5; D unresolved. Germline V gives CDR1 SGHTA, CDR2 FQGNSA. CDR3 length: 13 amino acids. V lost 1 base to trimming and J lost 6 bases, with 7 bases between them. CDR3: CASSLDFAQPQHF. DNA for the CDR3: TGTGCCAGCAGCTTAGACTTTGCTCAGCCCCAGCATTTT.

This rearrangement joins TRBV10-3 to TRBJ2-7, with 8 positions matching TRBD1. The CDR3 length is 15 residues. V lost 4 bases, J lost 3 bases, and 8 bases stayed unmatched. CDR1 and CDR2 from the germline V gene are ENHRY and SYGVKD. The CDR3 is CAISAPGTGYYEQYF. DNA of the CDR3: TGTGCCATCAGTGCCCCCGGGACAGGCTACTACGAGCAGTACTTC.

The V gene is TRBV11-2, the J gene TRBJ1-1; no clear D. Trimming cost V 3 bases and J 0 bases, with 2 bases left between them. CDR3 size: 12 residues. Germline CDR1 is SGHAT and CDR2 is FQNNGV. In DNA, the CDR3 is TGTGCCAGCAGCTTTTTGAACACTGAAGCTTTCTTT. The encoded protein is CASSFLNTEAFF.

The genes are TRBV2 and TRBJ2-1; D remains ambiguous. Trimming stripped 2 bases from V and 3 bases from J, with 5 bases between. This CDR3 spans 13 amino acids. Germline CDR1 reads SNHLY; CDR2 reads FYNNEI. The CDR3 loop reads CASSEIYYNEQFF. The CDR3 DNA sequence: TGTGCCAGCAGTGAAATTTACTACAATGAGCAGTTCTTC. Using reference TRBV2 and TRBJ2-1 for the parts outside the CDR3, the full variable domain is EPEVTQTPSHQVTQMGQEVILRCVPISNHLYFYWYRQILGQKVEFLVSFYNNEISEKSEIFDDQFSVERPDGSNFTLKIRSTKLEDSAMYFCASSEIYYNEQFFGPGTRLTVL.

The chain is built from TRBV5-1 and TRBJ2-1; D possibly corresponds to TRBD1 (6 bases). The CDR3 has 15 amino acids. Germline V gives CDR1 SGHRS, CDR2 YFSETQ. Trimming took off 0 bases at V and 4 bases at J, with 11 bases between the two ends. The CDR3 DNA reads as TGCGCCAGCAGCTTGGTGGGGGCCCCTTACAATGAGCAGTTCTTC. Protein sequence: CASSLVGAPYNEQFF.